Below, one T cell receptor (beta chain) is given with its context. Generated by immunoSEQ multiplex PCR, the TCRdb table keeps only in-frame clones and is missing some. Altogether 200,000 to 250,000 clones are present, 65% to 85% being singletons, with the ten largest covering under 3.5%. This sample was taken from a study of blood T cell repertoires in COVID-19. For the study at large: Italy, Spain and the United States were the sources of the convalescent and acute COVID-19 samples. T cells, B-cell-depleted T cells, or PBMCs provided the cDNA or gDNA that served as material.

From germline, CDR1 is LGHNT and CDR2 FRNRAP. V was clipped by 7 bases and J by 5 bases; unmatched bases: 12. This CDR3 comprises 15 residues. In terms of age and location, participants ranged from about 18 to 95 years and lived in about 25 US areas. Recovery among Cohort 3 donors was established by two negative PCRs, clearance, or symptom resolution. The source material was PBMCs or T cells enriched from blood (not recorded which). The J gene is TRBJ1-1, the V gene TRBV12-5; 8 bases fit TRBD1. The origin of this receptor is an older woman who had recovered from COVID-19. CDR3 sequence reads: CASEAVTYRGTEAFF. In DNA form, the CDR3 reads TGTGCTAGTGAGGCTGTGACATACAGGGGGACTGAAGCTTTCTTT.